This TCR beta chain was obtained from a study of identical twins. Study observations and caveats: The models gave estimates that fell short of the out-of-frame TCR alpha sharing seen in monozygotic twins. Fewer insertions were carried by abundant cord blood beta clonotypes, but none was seen in memory repertoires.

Template switching added a universal primer binding site, and final cDNA carried unique molecular identifiers. TCRdb redid the calling of the 5' RACE reads with MiXCR, one entry per CDR3 protein. The data show around 250,000 distinct CDR3 sequences, roughly 8% seen once. This CDR3 comprises 14 residues. Germline V gene data show CDR1 as LGHNA and CDR2 as YNFKEQ. V shed 1 base and J shed 5 bases, with 11 bases lying between them. All donors were healthy Caucasians. This clonotype has at least ten counts. Its specificity is not known. The same data also contributed to another study, on yellow fever vaccine responses in identical twins.

The TCR was taken from a woman under 30 in good health. The sequenced material came from CD8+ T cells sorted from blood. This chain links TRBV4-2 with TRBJ1-1, with D uncertain. The CDR3: CASSQVADQTEAFF. The CDR3 DNA is TGTGCCAGCAGCCAAGTGGCAGACCAGACTGAAGCTTTCTTT.